This T cell receptor (beta chain) is drawn from a study of CD8 T cells in ankylosing spondylitis. TCRdb re-called the 5' RACE reads through MiXCR, storing one row per CDR3 protein. The sample carries fewer than 250,000 distinct CDR3 sequences, 10% to 13% recorded once. Study observations and caveats: Reportedly, disease-linked clones are significantly enriched in ankylosing spondylitis patients' matched synovial fluid. Prior work had noted some motif variants in reactive arthritis blood and synovial fluid.

This clonotype was recorded many times. Its antigen is unknown. Sequencing used blood, either unsorted or a sorted T cell fraction (not recorded which). The receptor was isolated from a male donor with ankylosing spondylitis or in good health (not recorded which).

CDR3 DNA: TGCGCCAGCAGCTTGCGGGGGCAATCTAGCACAGATACGCAGTATTTT. As protein: CASSLRGQSSTDTQYF. The chain combines TRBV5-1 with TRBJ2-3; D is perhaps TRBD1 or TRBD2 (6 bases each). The germline V gene has CDR1 SGHRS and CDR2 YFSETQ. This CDR3 has 16 amino acids. The V end lost 1 base, the J end lost 0 bases, and 12 bases lay between the germline ends.